This record looks at one TCR beta chain sequence and its context. The same CDR3 also results from other DNA sequences found in this sample. These data originate in a study of control samples from healthy donors and cancer patients. The CDR3 length is 11 residues. The V gene lost 3 bases and the J gene lost 3 bases, with 3 bases spanning the gap. Germline assignment: CDR1 MDHEN and CDR2 SYDVKM. Using immunoSEQ multiplex PCR, the repertoire was profiled, and TCRdb retains in-frame clones only, with some absent. The table shows 100,000 to 150,000 clones, with 89% occurring only once. The sequencing input was PBMCs. This sequence was found in a middle-aged man with head and neck cancer. The genes are TRBV28 and TRBJ2-7; D unresolved. CDR3 coding DNA: TGTGCCAGCAGTTTGCTCTACGAGCAGTACTTC. Residues: CASSLLYEQYF.